This section outlines one T cell receptor beta chain sequence together with its context. At one end, the junction sequence differs from germline, possibly due to a read error. Resolution of symptoms, clearance, or two negative PCRs was present in recovered Cohort 3 donors. The sample originates from a study of blood T cell repertoires in COVID-19. Data came from immunoSEQ multiplex PCR; TCRdb stores just in-frame clones and leaves some out. The sample has about 180,000 clones; 88% are singletons. The receptor comes from a woman younger than 35 who had recovered from COVID-19. The sample was PBMCs or T cells enriched from blood (not recorded which).

The CDR3: CASSQAPGPGNTIYF. For the CDR3, the DNA is TGTGCCAGCAGTCAAGCCCCAGGGCCTGGAAACACCATATATTTT. The chain recombines TRBV2 with TRBJ1-3, with a possible D match to TRBD1 (5 bases). Per the germline V gene, CDR1 is SNHLY and CDR2 is FYNNEI. This CDR3 has 15 residues.